By proportion, the clone carrying this T cell receptor beta chain is medium-sized. The antigen remains unidentified. The library was built for alpha chains, so this beta chain is an off-target read and its size means little. The sample comes from a study of spatial heterogeneity in lung cancer. Regarding the study as a whole: Within tumors, counts of expanded alpha and beta TCRs tracked tumor mutation counts.

As for time point: sample taken at primary tumor resection. Germline CDR1 reads SEHNR; CDR2 reads FQNEAQ (reference sequence). Trimming stripped 5 bases from V and 7 bases from J, with 17 bases between. The CDR3 covers 14 residues. MiXCR was run by TCRdb on the 5' RACE reads, yielding one entry per CDR3 protein. The sample yields 7,500 to 10,000 distinct CDR3 sequences, 14% seen once. The sequence was obtained from a male donor with early-stage non-small cell lung cancer. The input for sequencing was lung tumor tissue, taken at surgery. This rearrangement joins TRBV7-9 to TRBJ1-2; D may be TRBD1 (6 bases). CDR3 in DNA: TGTGCCAGCAGCCGACAGGTTCCGCAGTTTGGCTACACCTTC. Residues: CASSRQVPQFGYTF.